This is a list of T cell receptor beta chains from one sample in a study of beta chain features in type 1 diabetes. The assay was immunoSEQ multiplex PCR, and TCRdb's table has in-frame clones only and misses some. Of around 340,000 clones detected, over 7% appear once; the ten largest clones hold approximately 1%. The sample was central memory CD4+ T cells from blood. The receptors here all came from a man aged 30 to 39 with type 1 diabetes. Both conserved end residues are part of each CDR3. The D gene is left open where the match is weak. A clone size is listed for some rows: how often the clone was seen (once, few, many), or a class if it is expanded.

v_gene	abundance	len	j_gene	d_gene	CDR3aa	CDR3nt
TRBV7-8	once	14	TRBJ1-1	NA	CASSPLTGKPEAFF	TGTGCCAGCAGCCCACTAACAGGGAAGCCTGAAGCTTTCTTT
TRBV7-9	many	13	TRBJ1-1	NA	CASSEGGDTEAFF	TGTGCCAGCAGCGAAGGAGGGGACACTGAAGCTTTCTTT
TRBV7-2	few	13	TRBJ2-5	NA	CASSPTLIETQYF	TGTGCCAGCAGCCCGACCCTAATAGAGACCCAGTACTTC
TRBV9	few	14	TRBJ2-7	NA	CASSVSGSAYEQYF	TGTGCCAGCAGCGTATCCGGGTCTGCCTACGAGCAGTACTTC
TRBV10-3	NA	15	TRBJ1-2	NA	CASSSPGRPGYGYTF	TGTGCCAGCAGTTCGCCAGGGCGCCCGGGCTATGGCTACACCTTC
TRBV7-8	few	16	TRBJ2-5	TRBD2	CASSLASAGGPETQYF	TGTGCCAGCAGCTTAGCGTCGGCGGGGGGGCCTGAGACCCAGTACTTC
TRBV7-9	NA	12	TRBJ2-7	TRBD1	CASSRDRGEQYF	TGTGCCAGCAGCCGCGACAGGGGCGAGCAGTACTTC
TRBV10-2	NA	13	TRBJ2-3	NA	CASRQVSTDTQYF	TGCGCCAGCAGGCAGGTTAGCACAGATACGCAGTATTTT
TRBV28	NA	17	TRBJ1-5	TRBD1	CASRTAGGARFNQPQHF	TGTGCCAGCAGGACCGCAGGGGGGGCGCGTTTTAATCAGCCCCAGCATTTT
TRBV9	few	13	TRBJ1-2	NA	CASSRGANDGYTF	TGTGCCAGCAGTAGGGGGGCTAACGATGGCTACACCTTC
TRBV20-1	NA	10	TRBJ2-7	NA	CSASWGEQYF	TGCAGTGCCAGCTGGGGCGAGCAGTACTTC
TRBV18	NA	12	TRBJ1-1	NA	CASSPHATEAFF	TGTGCCAGCTCACCACACGCCACTGAAGCTTTCTTT
TRBV6-5	NA	16	TRBJ2-3	NA	CASSLNGRLGTDTQYF	TGTGCCAGCAGTTTAAACGGGCGCCTCGGCACAGATACGCAGTATTTT
TRBV20-1	few	11	TRBJ2-7	NA	CSAREQYEQYF	TGCAGTGCTAGAGAACAGTACGAGCAGTACTTC
TRBV28	NA	15	TRBJ2-7	TRBD1	CASSSPGTGSYEQYF	TGTGCCAGCAGTTCCCCCGGGACAGGTTCCTACGAGCAGTACTTC
TRBV18	NA	15	TRBJ1-2	TRBD1	CASSLAPGQSYGYTF	TGTGCCAGCTCACTCGCCCCGGGACAGTCCTATGGCTACACCTTC
TRBV4-1	many	14	TRBJ2-3	NA	CASSQGQHQGTQYF	TGCGCCAGCAGCCAAGGGCAGCACCAGGGGACGCAGTATTTT